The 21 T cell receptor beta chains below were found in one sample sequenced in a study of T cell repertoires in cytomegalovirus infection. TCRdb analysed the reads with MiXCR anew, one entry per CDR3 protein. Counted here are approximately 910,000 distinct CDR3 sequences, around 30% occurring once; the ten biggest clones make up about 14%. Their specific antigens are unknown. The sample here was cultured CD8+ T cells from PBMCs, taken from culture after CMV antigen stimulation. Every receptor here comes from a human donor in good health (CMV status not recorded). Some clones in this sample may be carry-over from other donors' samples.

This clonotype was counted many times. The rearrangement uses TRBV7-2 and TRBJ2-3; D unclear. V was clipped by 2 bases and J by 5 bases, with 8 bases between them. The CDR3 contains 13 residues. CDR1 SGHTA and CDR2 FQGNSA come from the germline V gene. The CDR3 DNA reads TGTGCCAGCAGCTTAACCCTGGGAGATACGCAGTATTTT. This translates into CASSLTLGDTQYF.

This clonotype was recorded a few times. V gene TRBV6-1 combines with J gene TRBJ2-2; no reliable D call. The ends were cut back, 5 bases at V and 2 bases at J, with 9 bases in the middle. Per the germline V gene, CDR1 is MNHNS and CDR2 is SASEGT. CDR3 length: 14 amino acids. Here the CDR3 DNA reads TGTGCCAGCAGTACCTGGGCCAACACCGGGGAGCTGTTTTTT. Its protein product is CASSTWANTGELFF.

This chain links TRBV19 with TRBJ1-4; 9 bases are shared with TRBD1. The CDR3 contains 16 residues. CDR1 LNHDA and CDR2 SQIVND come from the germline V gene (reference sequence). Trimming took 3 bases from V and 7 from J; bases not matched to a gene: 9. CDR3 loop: CASSIRTDRGTEKLFF. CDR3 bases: TGTGCCAGTAGTATCCGGACCGACAGGGGGACTGAAAAACTGTTTTTT. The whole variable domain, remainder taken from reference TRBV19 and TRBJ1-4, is DGGITQSPKYLFRKEGQNVTLSCEQNLNHDAMYWYRQDPGQGLRLIYYSQIVNDFQKGDIAEGYSVSREKKESFPLTVTSAQKNPTAFYLCASSIRTDRGTEKLFFGSGTQLSVL.

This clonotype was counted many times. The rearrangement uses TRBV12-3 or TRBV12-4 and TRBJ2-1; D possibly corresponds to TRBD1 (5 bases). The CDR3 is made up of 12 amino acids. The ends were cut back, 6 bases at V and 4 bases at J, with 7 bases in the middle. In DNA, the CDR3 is TGTGCCAGCAGCTCAGGGTACAATGAGCAGTTCTTC. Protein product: CASSSGYNEQFF.

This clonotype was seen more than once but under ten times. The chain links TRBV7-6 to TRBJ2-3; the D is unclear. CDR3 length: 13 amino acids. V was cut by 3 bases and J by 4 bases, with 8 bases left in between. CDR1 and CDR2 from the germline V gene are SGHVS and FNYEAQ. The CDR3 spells CASSFLGPDTQYF. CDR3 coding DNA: TGTGCCAGCAGCTTCCTGGGCCCAGATACGCAGTATTTT.

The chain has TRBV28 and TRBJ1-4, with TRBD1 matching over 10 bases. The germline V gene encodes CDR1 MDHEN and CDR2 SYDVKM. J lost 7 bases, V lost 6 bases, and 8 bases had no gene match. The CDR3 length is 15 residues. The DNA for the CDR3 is TGTGCCAGCAGACGCCTCCGGGACAGGGGTGAAAAACTGTTTTTT. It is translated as CASRRLRDRGEKLFF.

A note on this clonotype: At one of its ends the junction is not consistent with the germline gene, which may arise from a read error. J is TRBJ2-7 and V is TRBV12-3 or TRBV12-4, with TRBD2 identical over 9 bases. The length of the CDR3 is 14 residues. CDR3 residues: CASSLAGWTYEQYF. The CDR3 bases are TGTGCCAGCAGTCTAGCGGGGTGGACCTACGAGCAGTACTTC.

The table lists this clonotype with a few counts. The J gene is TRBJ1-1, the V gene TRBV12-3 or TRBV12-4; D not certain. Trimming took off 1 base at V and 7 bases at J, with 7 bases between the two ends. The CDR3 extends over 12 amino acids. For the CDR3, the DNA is TGTGCCAGCAGTTTAGACAGAAATGAAGCTTTCTTT. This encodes CASSLDRNEAFF.

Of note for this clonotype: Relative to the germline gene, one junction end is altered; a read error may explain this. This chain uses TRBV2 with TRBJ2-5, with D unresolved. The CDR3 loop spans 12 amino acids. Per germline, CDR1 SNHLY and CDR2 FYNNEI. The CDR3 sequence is CTSLGRPETQYF. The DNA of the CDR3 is TGTACCAGCCTAGGACGACCAGAGACCCAGTACTTC.

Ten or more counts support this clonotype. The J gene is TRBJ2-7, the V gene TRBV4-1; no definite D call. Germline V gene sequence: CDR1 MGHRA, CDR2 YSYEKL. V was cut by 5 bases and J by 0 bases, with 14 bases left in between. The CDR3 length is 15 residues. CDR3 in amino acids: CASSYTETASYEQYF. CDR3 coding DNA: TGCGCCAGCAGCTACACCGAGACGGCCTCCTACGAGCAGTACTTC.

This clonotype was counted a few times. The CDR3 spells CASSLAGQTLNTEAFF. CDR3 DNA sequence: TGTGCCAGCAGCTTAGCCGGTCAAACCCTGAACACTGAAGCTTTCTTT. The chain joins TRBV7-8 to TRBJ1-1; D remains unclear. The CDR3 sequence is 16 residues long. Trimming cost V 0 bases and J 0 bases, with 11 bases left between them. Per germline, CDR1 SGHVS and CDR2 FQNEAQ. Variable domain in full (rest from reference TRBV7-8 and TRBJ1-1): GAGVSQSPRYKVAKRGQDVALRCDPISGHVSLFWYQQALGQGPEFLTYFQNEAQLDKSGLPSDRFFAERPEGSVSTLKIQRTQQEDSAVYLCASSLAGQTLNTEAFFGQGTRLTVV.

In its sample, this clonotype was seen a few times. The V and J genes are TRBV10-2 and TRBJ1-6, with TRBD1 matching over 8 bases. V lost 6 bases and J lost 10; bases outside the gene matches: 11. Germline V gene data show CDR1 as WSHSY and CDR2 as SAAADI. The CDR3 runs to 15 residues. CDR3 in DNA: TGCGCCAGCAGGGAGACAGGGGAACGGAGCTCACCCCTCCACTTT. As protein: CASRETGERSSPLHF.

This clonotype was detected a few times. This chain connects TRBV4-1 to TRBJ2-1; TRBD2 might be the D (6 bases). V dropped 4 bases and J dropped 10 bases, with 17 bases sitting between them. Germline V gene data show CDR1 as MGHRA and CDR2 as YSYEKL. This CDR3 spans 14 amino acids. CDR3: CASSPSEIAVEQFF. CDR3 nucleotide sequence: TGCGCCAGCAGCCCTTCGGAAATAGCGGTGGAGCAGTTCTTC.

CDR3 residues: CASSLFARLAGVLQETQYF. The CDR3 nucleotides read TGTGCCAGCAGTTTATTCGCCCGACTAGCGGGGGTTTTACAAGAGACCCAGTACTTC. V usage is TRBV28 and J usage is TRBJ2-5; 12 bases line up with TRBD2. V shed 1 base, J shed 2 bases, and the junction held 11 bases outside the gene matches. CDR3 length equals 19 residues. CDR1 is MDHEN, CDR2 SYDVKM, per germline.

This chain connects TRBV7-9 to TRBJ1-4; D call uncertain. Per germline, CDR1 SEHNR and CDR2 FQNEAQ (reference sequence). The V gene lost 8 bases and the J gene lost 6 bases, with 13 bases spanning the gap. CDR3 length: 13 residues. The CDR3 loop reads CASGNGADEKLFF. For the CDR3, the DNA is TGTGCCAGCGGCAACGGAGCGGATGAAAAACTGTTTTTT.

CDR3 protein: CASSLGRGKGETQYF. The DNA for the CDR3 is TGTGCCAGCAGTTTAGGCAGGGGGAAGGGAGAGACCCAGTACTTC. This chain joins TRBV28 and TRBJ2-5, with 7 bases fitting TRBD1. The ends lost 2 bases at V and 4 bases at J; junction bases unmatched: 7. The CDR3 totals 15 residues. Germline lookup yields CDR1 MDHEN and CDR2 SYDVKM. Full variable domain (outside the CDR3, taken from reference TRBV28 and TRBJ2-5): DVKVTQSSRYLVKRTGEKVFLECVQDMDHENMFWYRQDPGLGLRLIYFSYDVKMKEKGDIPEGYSVSREKKERFSLILESASTNQTSMYLCASSLGRGKGETQYFGPGTRLLVL.

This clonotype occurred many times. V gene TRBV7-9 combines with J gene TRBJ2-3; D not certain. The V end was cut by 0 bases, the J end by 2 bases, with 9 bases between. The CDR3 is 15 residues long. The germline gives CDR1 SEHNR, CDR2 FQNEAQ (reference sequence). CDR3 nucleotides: TGTGCCAGCAGCTTAGCGCGGCAGATCACAGATACGCAGTATTTT. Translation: CASSLARQITDTQYF.

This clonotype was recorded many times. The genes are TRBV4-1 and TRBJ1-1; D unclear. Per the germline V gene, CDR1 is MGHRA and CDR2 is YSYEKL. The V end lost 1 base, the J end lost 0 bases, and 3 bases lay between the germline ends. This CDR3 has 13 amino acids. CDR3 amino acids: CASSQGVNTEAFF. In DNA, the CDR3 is TGCGCCAGCAGCCAAGGCGTGAACACTGAAGCTTTCTTT.

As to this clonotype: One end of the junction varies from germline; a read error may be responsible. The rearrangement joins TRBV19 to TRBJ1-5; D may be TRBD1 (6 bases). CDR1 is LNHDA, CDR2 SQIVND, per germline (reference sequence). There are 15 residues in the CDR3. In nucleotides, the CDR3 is TGTGTCAGTAGTATAGGGGGGGACGATTATCAGCCCCAGCATTTT. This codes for CVSSIGGDDYQPQHF.

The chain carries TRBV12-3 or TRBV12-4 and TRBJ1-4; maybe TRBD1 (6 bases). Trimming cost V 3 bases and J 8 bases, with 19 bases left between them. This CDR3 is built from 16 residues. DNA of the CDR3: TGTGCCAGCAGTTTCGTTGTAACAGGGAGAGGCGAAAAACTGTTTTTT. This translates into CASSFVVTGRGEKLFF.

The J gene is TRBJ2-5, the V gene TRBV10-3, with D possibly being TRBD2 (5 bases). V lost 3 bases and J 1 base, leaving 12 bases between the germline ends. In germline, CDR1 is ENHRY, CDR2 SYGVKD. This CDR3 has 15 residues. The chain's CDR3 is CAISDPLSGQETQYF. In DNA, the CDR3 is TGTGCCATCAGTGACCCACTAAGCGGCCAAGAGACCCAGTACTTC.